This entry is about one T cell receptor (beta chain). Assay: immunoSEQ multiplex PCR; the TCRdb copy retains only in-frame clones and omits some. This table holds 250,000 or so clones, about 85% found once. The record originates from a study of blood T cell repertoires in COVID-19. CDR3 length: 16 amino acids. Trimming removed 1 base at V and 2 bases at J, with 13 bases between. CDR1 and CDR2 (germline): MGHRA, YSYEKL. Source material: PBMCs or T cells enriched from blood (not recorded which). The TCR comes from a woman aged 50 to 60 who had been exposed to COVID-19. The chain joins TRBV4-1 to TRBJ2-3; D is possibly TRBD1 (5 bases). The CDR3 nucleotides are TGCGCCAGCAGCCAAGTTGAACAGGCCTTCACAGATACGCAGTATTTT. Translating it yields CASSQVEQAFTDTQYF.